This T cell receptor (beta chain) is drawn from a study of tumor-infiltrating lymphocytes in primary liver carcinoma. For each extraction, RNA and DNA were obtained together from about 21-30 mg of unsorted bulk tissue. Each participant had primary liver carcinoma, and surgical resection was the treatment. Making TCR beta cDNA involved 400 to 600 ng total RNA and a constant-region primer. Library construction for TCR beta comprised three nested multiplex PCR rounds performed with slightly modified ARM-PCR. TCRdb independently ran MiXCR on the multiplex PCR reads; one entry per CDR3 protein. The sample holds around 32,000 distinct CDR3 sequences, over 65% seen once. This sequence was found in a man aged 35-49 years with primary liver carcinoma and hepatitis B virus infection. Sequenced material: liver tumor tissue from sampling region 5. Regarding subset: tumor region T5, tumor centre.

The CDR3 protein is CASQVALLAGATDTQYF. DNA for the CDR3: TGTGCCAGCCAAGTGGCGCTTCTAGCGGGAGCGACAGATACGCAGTATTTT. The chain links TRBV4-2 to TRBJ2-3; TRBD2 matches 10 bases. The CDR3 is 17 amino acids. Germline V CDR1 and CDR2: LGHNA, YNFKEQ. V lost 8 bases, J lost 3 bases, and 14 bases stayed unmatched.